These 13 T cell receptor beta chains came from one sample sequenced in a study of cytomegalovirus exposure and HLA in healthy donors. Primers: 60 Vbeta forward and 13 Jbeta reverse. Only in-frame clones appear in the TCRdb table, and some are missing; sequencing was by immunoSEQ multiplex PCR. Counted here are about 160,000 clones, 70% to 85% occurring once; the ten biggest clones make up 4.3%. Sequencing used PBMCs. The receptors originated from a man in his forties or fifties in good health and CMV-seronegative.

The chain recombines TRBV6-5 with TRBJ1-2; TRBD1 is a possible D gene (6 bases). Trimming cost V 0 bases and J 6 bases, with 14 bases left between them. Germline V gene data show CDR1 as MNHEY and CDR2 as SVGAGI. The CDR3 sequence is 15 residues long. CDR3 sequence (DNA): TGTGCCAGCAGTTACTCGGGCAGGGGACCCGATGGCTACACCTTC. Its translation is CASSYSGRGPDGYTF.

Concerning this clone itself: A read error may produce the germline difference seen at one junction end. V gene TRBV4-1 combines with J gene TRBJ2-3; D is perhaps TRBD1 (5 bases). Germline V gives CDR1 MGHRA, CDR2 YSYEKL. This CDR3 is built from 15 residues. CDR3 sequence: CASTQTGLLPDTQYF. Written as DNA, the CDR3 is TGCGCCAGCACCCAAACAGGATTACTCCCAGATACGCAGTATTTT.

The rearrangement links TRBV19 to TRBJ1-1; 7 bases fit TRBD1. After removal of 10 bases from V and 0 bases from J, the junction contained 2 bases not matched to a gene. The length of the CDR3 is 12 residues. Germline V gene data show CDR1 as LNHDA and CDR2 as SQIVND (reference sequence). This CDR3 reads CATTGLNTEAFF. As DNA, the CDR3 is TGTGCCACGACAGGGTTGAACACTGAAGCTTTCTTT.

The genes are TRBV28 and TRBJ1-4; perhaps TRBD1 as D (6 bases). Deletions cut 3 bases from V and 7 bases from J, with 15 bases between. The germline V gene encodes CDR1 MDHEN and CDR2 SYDVKM. The CDR3 is 15 residues long. The CDR3 DNA is TGTGCCAGCAGTTTCGTTCGGGGGGCTGGTGAAAAACTGTTTTTT. Protein product: CASSFVRGAGEKLFF.

The chain joins TRBV20-1 to TRBJ2-7; the D gene is possibly TRBD1 (6 bases). V was cut by 5 bases and J by 7 bases, with 12 bases left in between. CDR1 DFQATT and CDR2 SNEGSKA come from the germline V gene (reference sequence). This CDR3 comprises 11 residues. CDR3 sequence (DNA): TGCAGTGCTGGCAGGGGTTGGGAGCAGTACTTC. It encodes CSAGRGWEQYF.

V is TRBV10-3 and J is TRBJ1-1; D perhaps matches TRBD1 (6 bases). CDR1 and CDR2 from the germline V gene are ENHRY and SYGVKD. Trimming cost V 7 bases and J 1 base, with 10 bases left between them. The CDR3 consists of 13 residues. CDR3 bases: TGTGCCATCACTTCGGGACAGAACACTGAAGCTTTCTTT. Its protein is CAITSGQNTEAFF.

This chain joins TRBV21-1 and TRBJ2-2; TRBD1 is taken as the D call from the table, unchecked against the DNA. TRBV21-1 is termed a pseudogene. The CDR3 runs to 17 residues. The CDR3 DNA follows: TGTGCCAGCAGCAAAGGGGACAGGGGGCAAAATACCGGGGAGCTGTTTTTT. This translates into CASSKGDRGQNTGELFF.

The chain has TRBV4-3 and TRBJ2-5, with 7 bases fitting TRBD2. Germline V lookup: CDR1 LGHNA, CDR2 YSLEER. V shed 3 bases and J 0 bases; nucleotides not matched to a gene: 4. The CDR3 spans 15 residues. In nucleotides, the CDR3 is TGCGCCAGCAGCCAGGCTAGCGGTTACCAAGAGACCCAGTACTTC. Translated: CASSQASGYQETQYF.

This chain joins TRBV19 and TRBJ1-2; 9 positions agree with TRBD1. After removal of 5 bases from V and 5 bases from J, the junction contained 9 bases not matched to a gene. Looked up from germline, CDR1 is LNHDA and CDR2 is SQIVND (reference sequence). There are 15 residues in the CDR3. CDR3 residues: CASSVQGAAMYGYTF. The CDR3 DNA is TGTGCCAGTAGTGTACAGGGGGCGGCTATGTATGGCTACACCTTC.

V is TRBV5-1 and J is TRBJ1-1; possible D gene TRBD1, 5 bases. V lost 2 bases and J 1 base, leaving 9 bases between the germline ends. Per germline, CDR1 SGHRS and CDR2 YFSETQ. The CDR3 is 14 amino acids. The CDR3 is CASSLDRPNTEAFF. The DNA of the CDR3 is TGCGCCAGCAGCTTAGACAGACCGAACACTGAAGCTTTCTTT.

This chain links TRBV5-1 with TRBJ2-7; TRBD1 matches at 10 bases. CDR1 and CDR2 from the germline V gene are SGHRS and YFSETQ. The CDR3 runs 14 residues. V gave up 4 bases and J gave up 3 bases; unmatched junction bases: 4. CDR3 coding DNA: TGCGCCAGCAGCGAGGACAGGGGGAGCTACGAGCAGTACTTC. Translating gives CASSEDRGSYEQYF.

This clone occurred a few times. DNA for the CDR3: TGTGCCAGCTCACCAGAACAGGGCTTTGGCAATGAGCAGTTCTTC. This encodes CASSPEQGFGNEQFF. The V and J genes are TRBV18 and TRBJ2-1, with D possibly matching TRBD1 (6 bases). The germline V gene encodes CDR1 KGHSH and CDR2 LQKENI. Between the trimmed V and J ends, which lost 2 bases and 6 bases, there was a span of 14 bases. The CDR3 consists of 15 residues. Filled out from reference TRBV18 and TRBJ2-1, the complete variable domain reads NAGVMQNPRHLVRRRGQEARLRCSPMKGHSHVYWYRQLPEEGLKFMVYLQKENIIDESGMPKERFSAEFPKEGPSILRIQQVVRGDSAAYFCASSPEQGFGNEQFFGPGTRLTVL.

Remarks on this clone: The sample has other DNA sequences that encode this CDR3 too. The J gene is TRBJ1-4, the V gene TRBV5-1; a weak D match, TRBD1 (5 bases). The CDR3 is 15 amino acids. The germline V and J ends were trimmed by 1 base and 0 bases, with 7 bases remaining between them. Germline loops: CDR1 SGHRS, CDR2 YFSETQ. CDR3 region: CASSLTGATNEKLFF. As DNA, the CDR3 is TGCGCCAGCAGCTTGACGGGGGCAACTAATGAAAAACTGTTTTTT.